This entry lists 19 T cell receptor beta chains sequenced from one sample in a study of blood T cell repertoires in COVID-19. The table came from immunoSEQ multiplex PCR; TCRdb's copy has only in-frame clones and leaves some out. The repertoire has around 250,000 clones, about 82% of them found once; the top ten carry around 12%. Input material: peripheral blood. All receptors come from a man older than 75 with acute or convalescent COVID-19.

This clone was counted a single time. The chain couples TRBV9 to TRBJ2-5; 7 nucleotides agree with TRBD1. Per germline, CDR1 SGDLS and CDR2 YYNGEE. Germline trimming cut 3 bases from V and 1 base from J; bases unmatched to any gene: 6. There are 15 residues in the CDR3. Written as DNA, the CDR3 is TGTGCCAGCAGCGCAGGAAGGGGGCTCCAAGAGACCCAGTACTTC. This translates into CASSAGRGLQETQYF.

The chain links TRBV7-9 to TRBJ2-1, with 10 bases aligning to TRBD1. V lost 5 bases to trimming and J lost 2 bases; unmatched junction nucleotides: 3. CDR3 length: 15 amino acids. Germline loops: CDR1 SEHNR, CDR2 FQNEAQ (reference sequence). CDR3 nucleotides: TGTGCCAGCAGCCCAGGGACAGGGGCCTACAATGAGCAGTTCTTC. Encoded protein: CASSPGTGAYNEQFF. Full variable domain (rest looked up from reference TRBV7-9 and TRBJ2-1): DTGVSQNPRHKITKRGQNVTFRCDPISEHNRLYWYRQTLGQGPEFLTYFQNEAQLEKSRLLSDRFSAERPKGSFSTLEIQRTEQGDSAMYLCASSPGTGAYNEQFFGPGTRLTVL.

This clone appeared once. Other DNA sequences in the same sample also yield this CDR3. J is TRBJ1-1 and V is TRBV29-1; D is unresolved. This CDR3 has 10 residues. Germline loops: CDR1 SQVTM, CDR2 ANQGSEA. The ends were cut back, 6 bases at V and 2 bases at J, with 4 bases in the middle. Here the CDR3 DNA reads TGCAGCGTGGCTAACACTGAAGCTTTCTTT. It codes for CSVANTEAFF.

The CDR3 loop reads CASSFLTIANTGELFF. The CDR3, as DNA: TGTGCCAGCAGCTTTCTTACAATCGCGAACACCGGGGAGCTGTTTTTT. The chain couples TRBV7-9 to TRBJ2-2; D ambiguous. Germline CDR1 is SEHNR and CDR2 is FQNEAQ (reference sequence). Trimming pared 3 bases from V and 0 bases from J, leaving 11 bases between. CDR3 size: 16 residues.

The chain links TRBV7-9 to TRBJ1-1; TRBD1 might be the D (5 bases). V was shortened by 2 bases and J by 4 bases, with 14 bases between the two germline ends. Germline V gene data show CDR1 as SEHNR and CDR2 as FQNEAQ (reference sequence). The CDR3 covers 15 residues. In nucleotides, the CDR3 is TGTGCCAGCAGCTTATTAGGGGTGGTGGGCACTGAAGCTTTCTTT. It is translated as CASSLLGVVGTEAFF. Based on the CDR3 plus reference TRBV7-9 and TRBJ1-1, the full variable domain is DTGVSQNPRHKITKRGQNVTFRCDPISEHNRLYWYRQTLGQGPEFLTYFQNEAQLEKSRLLSDRFSAERPKGSFSTLEIQRTEQGDSAMYLCASSLLGVVGTEAFFGQGTRLTVV.

This clone was seen only a few times. The rearrangement links TRBV28 to TRBJ1-1; D not resolved. V was shortened by 7 bases and J by 0 bases, with 18 bases between the two germline ends. The CDR3 spans 16 residues. Germline V gene lookup returns CDR1 MDHEN and CDR2 SYDVKM. CDR3 coding DNA: TGTGCCAGCACCTCACAGCCGGGAAACATGAACACTGAAGCTTTCTTT. Protein: CASTSQPGNMNTEAFF.

The chain joins TRBV6-2 or TRBV6-3 to TRBJ2-7; TRBD2 might be the D (5 bases). The CDR3 contains 14 residues. Germline assignment: CDR1 MNHEY and CDR2 SVGEGT. V lost 2 bases and J lost 2, with 10 bases in between. The CDR3 loop is CASSYVAGTYEQYF. In nucleotides, the CDR3 is TGTGCCAGCAGTTACGTGGCGGGCACCTACGAGCAGTACTTC.

The V and J genes are TRBV18 and TRBJ2-3; D unresolved. CDR1 KGHSH and CDR2 LQKENI come from the germline V gene. The CDR3 sequence is 14 residues long. The ends were cut back, 4 bases at V and 3 bases at J, with 11 bases in the middle. The DNA for the CDR3 is TGTGCCAGCTCACTCCGACACGGAACAGATACGCAGTATTTT. Translating it yields CASSLRHGTDTQYF.

This chain connects TRBV3-1 (or the pseudogene TRBV3-2) to TRBJ2-1; TRBD2 agrees at 10 bases. The trim removed 1 base at V and 0 bases at J, leaving 0 bases unmatched. There are 16 residues in the CDR3. CDR1 and CDR2 from the germline V gene are LGHDT and YNNKEL (reference sequence). The CDR3 spells CASSQVAGGSYNEQFF. CDR3 bases: TGTGCCAGCAGCCAAGTAGCGGGGGGCTCCTACAATGAGCAGTTCTTC.

Here the CDR3 reads CASSQGASQPQHF. The CDR3 DNA reads TGTGCCAGTAGCCAAGGGGCTAGTCAGCCCCAGCATTTT. The rearrangement uses TRBV19 and TRBJ1-5; perhaps TRBD1 as D (5 bases). This CDR3 is 13 amino acids long. V was shortened by 6 bases and J by 6 bases, with 12 bases between the two germline ends. Germline V CDR1 and CDR2: LNHDA, SQIVND (reference sequence).

CDR3 amino acids: CASTPGIGQPQHF. The CDR3 nucleotides are TGTGCCAGCACCCCAGGGATCGGTCAGCCCCAGCATTTT. The J gene is TRBJ1-5, the V gene TRBV18; possibly TRBD1 for D (5 bases). Germline V gene data show CDR1 as KGHSH and CDR2 as LQKENI. The CDR3 runs 13 residues. Trimming shortened V by 8 bases and J by 6 bases, and 14 bases separated the two germline ends.

This rearrangement joins TRBV3-1 (or the pseudogene TRBV3-2) to TRBJ2-1; 11 bases fit TRBD2. The CDR3 has 17 amino acids. Germline CDR1 reads LGHDT; CDR2 reads YNNKEL (reference sequence). J lost 6 bases, V lost 1 base, and 8 bases had no gene match. In DNA form, the CDR3 reads TGTGCCAGCAGCCAAGGGGAGCTAGCGGGAGGCGGCAATGAGCAGTTCTTC. It codes for CASSQGELAGGGNEQFF.

V usage is TRBV5-1 and J usage is TRBJ1-6; TRBD1 aligns across 8 bases. The CDR3 runs 14 residues. Per germline, CDR1 SGHRS and CDR2 YFSETQ. The V gene end was trimmed by 4 bases and the J gene end by 14 bases; junction bases not matched to a gene: 11. The CDR3 sequence: CASSPGQGPVSLHF. CDR3 nucleotide sequence: TGCGCCAGCAGCCCCGGACAGGGTCCCGTTTCCCTCCACTTT.

This chain links TRBV5-1 with TRBJ1-2; TRBD1 agrees at 12 bases. The ends lost 5 bases at V and 8 bases at J; junction bases unmatched: 10. The V gene's germline CDR1 is SGHRS and CDR2 YFSETQ. This CDR3 region has 15 residues. For the CDR3, the DNA is TGCGCCAGCAGGCCACCGGGACAGGGGGCCCGCGGCTACACCTTC. Translating it yields CASRPPGQGARGYTF.

The table lists this clone with a few counts. The CDR3 here is CASTSGGGGQETQYF. The CDR3 DNA sequence: TGTGCCAGCACCTCGGGGGGAGGGGGACAAGAGACCCAGTACTTC. V gene TRBV6-5 combines with J gene TRBJ2-5, with D perhaps TRBD2 (7 bases). Germline V gene data show CDR1 as MNHEY and CDR2 as SVGAGI. This CDR3 comprises 15 residues. V was trimmed by 7 bases and J by 2 bases, leaving 17 bases between them.

This rearrangement joins TRBV7-9 to TRBJ2-3; 8 nucleotides line up with TRBD2. Germline CDR1 reads SEHNR; CDR2 reads FQNEAQ (reference sequence). The CDR3 length is 15 residues. Unmatched junction bases numbered 4, after V lost 3 bases and J lost 2 bases. The CDR3 loop is CASSLPSGSTDTQYF. In DNA, the CDR3 is TGTGCCAGCAGCTTGCCTAGCGGGTCCACAGATACGCAGTATTTT.

The V call is TRBV11-1, the J call TRBJ2-7; tentative D call: TRBD2 (5 bases). CDR1 is SGHAT, CDR2 FQDESV, per germline (reference sequence). There are 14 residues in the CDR3. Between the trimmed V and J ends, which lost 2 bases and 4 bases, there was a span of 12 bases. The chain's CDR3 is CASSLQASGYEQYF. The CDR3 DNA sequence: TGTGCCAGCAGCTTACAGGCCTCGGGGTACGAGCAGTACTTC.

The chain uses TRBV7-8 and TRBJ1-4, with 7 bases fitting TRBD1. V trimming: 5 bases; J trimming: 8 bases; junction bases outside the gene matches: 5. There are 13 residues in the CDR3. Germline V gene data show CDR1 as SGHVS and CDR2 as FQNEAQ. This chain's CDR3 is CASSRQGGEKLFF. The CDR3 DNA reads TGTGCCAGCAGCCGACAGGGTGGAGAAAAACTGTTTTTT.

This chain uses TRBV3-1 (or the pseudogene TRBV3-2) with TRBJ1-6, with D possibly TRBD1 on 6 matching bases. V gave up 4 bases and J gave up 13 bases, with 23 bases separating them. Germline V gene data show CDR1 as LGHDT and CDR2 as YNNKEL (reference sequence). This CDR3 is built from 16 residues. Written as DNA, the CDR3 is TGTGCCAGCAGCCGAGGTGTCGGGGGGCGGGTACCCCCCCTCCACTTT. Amino acid sequence: CASSRGVGGRVPPLHF.